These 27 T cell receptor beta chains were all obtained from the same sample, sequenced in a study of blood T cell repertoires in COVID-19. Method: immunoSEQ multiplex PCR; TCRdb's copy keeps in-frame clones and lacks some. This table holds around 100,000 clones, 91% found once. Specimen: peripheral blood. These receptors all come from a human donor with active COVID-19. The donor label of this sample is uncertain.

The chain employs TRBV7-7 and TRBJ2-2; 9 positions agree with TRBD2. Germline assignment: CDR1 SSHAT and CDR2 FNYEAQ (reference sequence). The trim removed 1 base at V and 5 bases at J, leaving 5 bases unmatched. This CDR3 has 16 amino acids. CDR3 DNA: TGTGCCAGCAGCTTAGGGGAAGCGGGGGGTACCGGGGAGCTGTTTTTT. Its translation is CASSLGEAGGTGELFF.

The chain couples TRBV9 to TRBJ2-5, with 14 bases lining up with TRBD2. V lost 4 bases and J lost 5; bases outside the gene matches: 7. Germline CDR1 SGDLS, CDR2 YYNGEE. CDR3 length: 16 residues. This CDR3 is CASSPGLAGGQETQYF. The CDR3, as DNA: TGTGCCAGCAGCCCAGGACTAGCGGGGGGCCAGGAGACCCAGTACTTC.

In DNA, the CDR3 is TGTGCCAGCAGTACTAGCGGGGGTCGTACCGGGGAGCTGTTTTTT. Its translation: CASSTSGGRTGELFF. The V gene is TRBV2, the J gene TRBJ2-2, with 11 positions matching TRBD2. This CDR3 is 15 amino acids long. The V and J ends lost 5 bases and 5 bases, in that order; junction bases with no gene match: 4. Germline V gene lookup returns CDR1 SNHLY and CDR2 FYNNEI.

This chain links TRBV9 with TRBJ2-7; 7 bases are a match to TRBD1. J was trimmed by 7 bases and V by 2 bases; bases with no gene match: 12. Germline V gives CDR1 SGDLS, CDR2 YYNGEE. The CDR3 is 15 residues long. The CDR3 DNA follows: TGTGCCAGCAGCGTTGGCATGACAGGGTTGGGGGAGCAGTACTTC. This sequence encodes CASSVGMTGLGEQYF.

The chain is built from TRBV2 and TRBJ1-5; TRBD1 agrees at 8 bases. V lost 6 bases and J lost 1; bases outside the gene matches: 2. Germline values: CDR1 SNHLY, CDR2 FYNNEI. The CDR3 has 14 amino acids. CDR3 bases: TGTGCCAGCAGCCGGACAGGGAGCAATCAGCCCCAGCATTTT. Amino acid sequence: CASSRTGSNQPQHF.

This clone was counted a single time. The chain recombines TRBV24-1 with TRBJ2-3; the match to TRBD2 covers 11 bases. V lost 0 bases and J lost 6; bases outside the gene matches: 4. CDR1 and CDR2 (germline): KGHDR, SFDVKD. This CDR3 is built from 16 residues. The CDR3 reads CATSDLTSGGSDTQYF. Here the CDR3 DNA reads TGTGCCACCAGTGATTTGACTAGCGGGGGCTCGGATACGCAGTATTTT.

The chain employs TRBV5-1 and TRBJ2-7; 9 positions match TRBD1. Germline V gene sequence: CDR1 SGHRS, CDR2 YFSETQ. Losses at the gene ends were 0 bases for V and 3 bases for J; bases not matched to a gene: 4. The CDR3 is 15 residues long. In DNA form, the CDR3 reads TGCGCCAGCAGCTTGGCAGACAGGGGGGGCTACGAGCAGTACTTC. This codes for CASSLADRGGYEQYF.

CDR3 loop: CASGMRGAAEQFF. The CDR3 DNA is TGTGCCAGCGGTATGCGGGGGGCGGCCGAGCAGTTCTTC. The chain combines TRBV13 with TRBJ2-1, with 8 bases aligning to TRBD2. The CDR3 has 13 residues. In germline, CDR1 is PRHDT, CDR2 FYEKMQ (reference sequence). V was clipped by 8 bases and J by 10 bases; unmatched bases: 10.

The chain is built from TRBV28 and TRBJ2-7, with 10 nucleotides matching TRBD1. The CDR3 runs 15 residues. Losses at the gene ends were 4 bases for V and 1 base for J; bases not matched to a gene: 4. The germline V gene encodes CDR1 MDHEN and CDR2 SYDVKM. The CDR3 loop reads CASSSPGQGSYEQYF. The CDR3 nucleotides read TGTGCCAGCAGTTCACCGGGACAGGGGTCCTACGAGCAGTACTTC.

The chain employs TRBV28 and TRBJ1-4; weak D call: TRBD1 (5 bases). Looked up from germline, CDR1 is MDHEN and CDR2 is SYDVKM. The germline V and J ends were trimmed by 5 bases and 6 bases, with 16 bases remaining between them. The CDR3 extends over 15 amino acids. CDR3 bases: TGTGCCAGCAGTCCTATTGATGGGGCGTATGAAAAACTGTTTTTT. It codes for CASSPIDGAYEKLFF. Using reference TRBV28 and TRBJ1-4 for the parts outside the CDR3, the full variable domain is DVKVTQSSRYLVKRTGEKVFLECVQDMDHENMFWYRQDPGLGLRLIYFSYDVKMKEKGDIPEGYSVSREKKERFSLILESASTNQTSMYLCASSPIDGAYEKLFFGSGTQLSVL.

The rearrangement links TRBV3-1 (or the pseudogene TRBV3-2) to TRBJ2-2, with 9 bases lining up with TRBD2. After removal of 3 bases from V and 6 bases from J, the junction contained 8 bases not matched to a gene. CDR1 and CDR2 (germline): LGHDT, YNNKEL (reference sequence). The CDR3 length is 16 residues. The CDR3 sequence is CASSHLGGGASGELFF. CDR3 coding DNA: TGTGCCAGCAGCCACTTGGGCGGGGGGGCCTCCGGGGAGCTGTTTTTT.

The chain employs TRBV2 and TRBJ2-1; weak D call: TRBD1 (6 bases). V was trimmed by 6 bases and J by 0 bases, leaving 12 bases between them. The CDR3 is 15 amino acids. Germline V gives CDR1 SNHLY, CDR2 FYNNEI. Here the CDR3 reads CASRFGQSSYNEQFF. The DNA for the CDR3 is TGTGCCAGCAGATTCGGACAGAGCTCCTACAATGAGCAGTTCTTC.

The chain's CDR3 is CASSVVWSSGELFF. CDR3 sequence (DNA): TGTGCCAGCAGCGTGGTCTGGAGTTCTGGGGAGCTGTTTTTT. The chain recombines TRBV9 with TRBJ2-2; the D is unclear. From germline, CDR1 is SGDLS and CDR2 YYNGEE. This CDR3 is built from 14 residues. The germline V and J ends were trimmed by 2 bases and 8 bases, with 13 bases remaining between them.

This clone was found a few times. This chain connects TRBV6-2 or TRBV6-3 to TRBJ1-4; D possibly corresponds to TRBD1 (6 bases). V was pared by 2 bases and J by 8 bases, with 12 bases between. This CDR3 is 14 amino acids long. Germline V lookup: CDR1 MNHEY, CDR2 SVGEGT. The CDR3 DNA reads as TGTGCCAGCAGTTACAGGGCAGGGGAAGAAAAACTGTTTTTT. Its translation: CASSYRAGEEKLFF.

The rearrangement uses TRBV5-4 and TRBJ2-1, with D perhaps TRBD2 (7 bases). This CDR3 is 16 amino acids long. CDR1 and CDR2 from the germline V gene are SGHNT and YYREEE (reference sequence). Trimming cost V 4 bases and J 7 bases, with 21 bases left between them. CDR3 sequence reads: CASSPPRRGGGNEQFF. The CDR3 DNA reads TGTGCCAGCAGCCCACCTAGGAGGGGGGGCGGGAATGAGCAGTTCTTC.

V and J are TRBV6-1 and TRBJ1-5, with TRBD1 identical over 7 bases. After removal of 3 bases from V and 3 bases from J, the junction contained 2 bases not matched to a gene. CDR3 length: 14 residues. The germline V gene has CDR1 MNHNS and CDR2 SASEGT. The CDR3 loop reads CASSETGLNQPQHF. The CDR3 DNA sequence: TGTGCCAGCAGTGAGACAGGGCTCAATCAGCCCCAGCATTTT.

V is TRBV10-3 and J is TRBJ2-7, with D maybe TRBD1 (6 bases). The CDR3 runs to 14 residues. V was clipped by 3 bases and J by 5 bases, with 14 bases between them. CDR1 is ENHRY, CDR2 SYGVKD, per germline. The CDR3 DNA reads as TGTGCCATCAGTGACCCAACAGGGTTGCACGAGCAGTACTTC. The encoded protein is CAISDPTGLHEQYF.

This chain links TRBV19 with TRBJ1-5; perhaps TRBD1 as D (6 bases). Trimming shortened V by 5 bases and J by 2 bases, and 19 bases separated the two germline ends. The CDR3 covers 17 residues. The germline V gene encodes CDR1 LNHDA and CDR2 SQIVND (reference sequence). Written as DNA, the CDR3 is TGTGCCAGTAGTGCCCGGGGGAGGGGGGGCGGCAATCAGCCCCAGCATTTT. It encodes CASSARGRGGGNQPQHF.

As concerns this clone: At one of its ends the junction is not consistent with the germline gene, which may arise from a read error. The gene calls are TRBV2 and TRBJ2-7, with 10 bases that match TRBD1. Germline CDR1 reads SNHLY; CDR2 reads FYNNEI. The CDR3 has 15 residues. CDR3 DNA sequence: TGTGCCAGCAGGGAAGACAGGGGGCGCTCCTACGAGCAGTACTTC. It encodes CASREDRGRSYEQYF.

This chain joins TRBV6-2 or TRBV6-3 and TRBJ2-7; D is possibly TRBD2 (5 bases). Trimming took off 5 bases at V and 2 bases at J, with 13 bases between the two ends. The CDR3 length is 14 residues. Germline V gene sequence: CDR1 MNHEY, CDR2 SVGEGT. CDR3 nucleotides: TGTGCCAGCAGTCCGGACCGACTACCCTACGAGCAGTACTTC. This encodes CASSPDRLPYEQYF.

The CDR3 nucleotides are TGTGCCACCGAGGGGGGGGCTAACACCGGGGAGCTGTTTTTT. Its translation: CATEGGANTGELFF. The chain is built from TRBV4-2 and TRBJ2-2, with D maybe TRBD2 (7 bases). Trimming removed 10 bases at V and 2 bases at J, with 14 bases between. The CDR3 spans 14 residues. The germline V gene encodes CDR1 LGHNA and CDR2 YNFKEQ.

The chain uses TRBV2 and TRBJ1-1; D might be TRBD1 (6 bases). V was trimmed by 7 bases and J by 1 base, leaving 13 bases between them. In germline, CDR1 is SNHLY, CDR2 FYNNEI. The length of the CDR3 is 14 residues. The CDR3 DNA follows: TGTGCCAGCATGGGGGGGGCAGAGAACACTGAAGCTTTCTTT. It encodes CASMGGAENTEAFF.

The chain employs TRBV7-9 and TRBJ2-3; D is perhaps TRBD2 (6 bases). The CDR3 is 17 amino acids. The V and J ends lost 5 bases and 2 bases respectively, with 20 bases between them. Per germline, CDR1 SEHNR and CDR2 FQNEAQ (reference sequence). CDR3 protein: CASSPSRPGTHTDTQYF. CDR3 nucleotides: TGTGCCAGCAGCCCCTCACGACCGGGGACTCACACAGATACGCAGTATTTT.

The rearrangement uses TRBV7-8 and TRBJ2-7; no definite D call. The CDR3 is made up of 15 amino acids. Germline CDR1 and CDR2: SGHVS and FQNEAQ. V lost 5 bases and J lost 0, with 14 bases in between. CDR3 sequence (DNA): TGTGCCAGCAGCCGTACCCGCGGCAGCTCCTACGAGCAGTACTTC. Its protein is CASSRTRGSSYEQYF.

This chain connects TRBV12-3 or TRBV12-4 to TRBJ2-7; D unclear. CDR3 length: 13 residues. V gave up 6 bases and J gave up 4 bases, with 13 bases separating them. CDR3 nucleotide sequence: TGTGCCAGCAGGGGTTTTTCGGGTTACGAGCAGTACTTC. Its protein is CASRGFSGYEQYF.

The CDR3 DNA sequence: TGTGCCAGCAGCCCTCGGACTAGCGGGGCCACCGCAGATACGCAGTATTTT. Amino acids: CASSPRTSGATADTQYF. This chain links TRBV9 with TRBJ2-3; 12 positions agree with TRBD2. This CDR3 is 17 amino acids long. The V segment lost 4 bases and the J segment 4 bases; nucleotides outside the gene matches: 10. CDR1 SGDLS and CDR2 YYNGEE come from the germline V gene. The full variable domain, completed using reference TRBV9 and TRBJ2-3, is DSGVTQTPKHLITATGQRVTLRCSPRSGDLSVYWYQQSLDQGLQFLIQYYNGEERAKGNILERFSAQQFPDLHSELNLSSLELGDSALYFCASSPRTSGATADTQYFGPGTRLTVL.

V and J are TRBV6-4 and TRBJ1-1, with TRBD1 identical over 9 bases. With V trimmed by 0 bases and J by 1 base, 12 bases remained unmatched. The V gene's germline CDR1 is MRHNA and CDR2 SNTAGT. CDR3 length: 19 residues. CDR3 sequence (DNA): TGTGCCAGCAGTGACTCGAGGACAGGGGCCCTACAAGAGAACACTGAAGCTTTCTTT. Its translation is CASSDSRTGALQENTEAFF.